This TCR beta chain was found in a study of control samples from healthy donors and cancer patients. Libraries were prepared by immunoSEQ multiplex PCR; TCRdb keeps only in-frame clonotypes and omits some of them. Here the sample spans about 20,000 clones, 88% being singletons. The CDR3 consists of 10 residues. CDR1 and CDR2 (germline): SQVTM, ANQGSEA. The V call is TRBV29-1, the J call TRBJ1-5, with D unclear. The J call may not be correct, given that the DNA end is closer to TRBJ2-3. This TCR was sampled from a woman aged 60-70 years with head and neck cancer. The sample was PBMCs. The CDR3 DNA is TGCAGCGTTGGAGGTCGGCCCCAGTATTTT. Its protein is CSVGGRPQYF.